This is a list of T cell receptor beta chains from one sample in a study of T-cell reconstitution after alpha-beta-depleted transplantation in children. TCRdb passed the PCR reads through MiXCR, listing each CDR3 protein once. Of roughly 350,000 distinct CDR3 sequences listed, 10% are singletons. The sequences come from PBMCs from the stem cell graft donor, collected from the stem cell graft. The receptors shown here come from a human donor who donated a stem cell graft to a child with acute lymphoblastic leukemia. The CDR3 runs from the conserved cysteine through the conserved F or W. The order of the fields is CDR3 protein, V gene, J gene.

cdr3_aa: CASSQELAGLYNEQFF
v_call: TRBV12-3/TRBV12-4
j_call: TRBJ2-1

cdr3_aa: CASSPFLYVRYNEQFF
v_call: TRBV7-9
j_call: TRBJ2-1

cdr3_aa: CASSQDPGYNEQFF
v_call: TRBV14
j_call: TRBJ2-1

cdr3_aa: CASSSRTSVYYNEQFF
v_call: TRBV7-2
j_call: TRBJ2-1

cdr3_aa: CASSDMRVQFF
v_call: TRBV12-3/TRBV12-4
j_call: TRBJ2-1

cdr3_aa: CASSLAASDSNEKLFF
v_call: TRBV5-5
j_call: TRBJ1-4

cdr3_aa: CASSDGQALGAQYF
v_call: TRBV6-1
j_call: TRBJ2-5

cdr3_aa: CSASTSGSFINEQFF
v_call: TRBV20-1
j_call: TRBJ2-1

cdr3_aa: CASSLAGQGETQYF
v_call: TRBV5-1
j_call: TRBJ2-5

cdr3_aa: CASSYSTHSEQYF
v_call: TRBV6-5
j_call: TRBJ2-7

cdr3_aa: CASSLALSAGYADTQYF
v_call: TRBV7-9
j_call: TRBJ2-3

cdr3_aa: CASSPGTASNNYGYTF
v_call: TRBV5-1
j_call: TRBJ1-2

cdr3_aa: CASSLALVGRDTEAFF
v_call: TRBV11-2
j_call: TRBJ1-1

cdr3_aa: CASSPGVTHEQFF
v_call: TRBV7-7
j_call: TRBJ2-1

cdr3_aa: CASSLNLPQGRETQYF
v_call: TRBV14
j_call: TRBJ2-5

cdr3_aa: CATGASGRPTGELFF
v_call: TRBV10-3
j_call: TRBJ2-2

cdr3_aa: CASSPLDETLVAYGYTF
v_call: TRBV18
j_call: TRBJ1-2

cdr3_aa: CATSDLLITDTQYF
v_call: TRBV24-1
j_call: TRBJ2-3